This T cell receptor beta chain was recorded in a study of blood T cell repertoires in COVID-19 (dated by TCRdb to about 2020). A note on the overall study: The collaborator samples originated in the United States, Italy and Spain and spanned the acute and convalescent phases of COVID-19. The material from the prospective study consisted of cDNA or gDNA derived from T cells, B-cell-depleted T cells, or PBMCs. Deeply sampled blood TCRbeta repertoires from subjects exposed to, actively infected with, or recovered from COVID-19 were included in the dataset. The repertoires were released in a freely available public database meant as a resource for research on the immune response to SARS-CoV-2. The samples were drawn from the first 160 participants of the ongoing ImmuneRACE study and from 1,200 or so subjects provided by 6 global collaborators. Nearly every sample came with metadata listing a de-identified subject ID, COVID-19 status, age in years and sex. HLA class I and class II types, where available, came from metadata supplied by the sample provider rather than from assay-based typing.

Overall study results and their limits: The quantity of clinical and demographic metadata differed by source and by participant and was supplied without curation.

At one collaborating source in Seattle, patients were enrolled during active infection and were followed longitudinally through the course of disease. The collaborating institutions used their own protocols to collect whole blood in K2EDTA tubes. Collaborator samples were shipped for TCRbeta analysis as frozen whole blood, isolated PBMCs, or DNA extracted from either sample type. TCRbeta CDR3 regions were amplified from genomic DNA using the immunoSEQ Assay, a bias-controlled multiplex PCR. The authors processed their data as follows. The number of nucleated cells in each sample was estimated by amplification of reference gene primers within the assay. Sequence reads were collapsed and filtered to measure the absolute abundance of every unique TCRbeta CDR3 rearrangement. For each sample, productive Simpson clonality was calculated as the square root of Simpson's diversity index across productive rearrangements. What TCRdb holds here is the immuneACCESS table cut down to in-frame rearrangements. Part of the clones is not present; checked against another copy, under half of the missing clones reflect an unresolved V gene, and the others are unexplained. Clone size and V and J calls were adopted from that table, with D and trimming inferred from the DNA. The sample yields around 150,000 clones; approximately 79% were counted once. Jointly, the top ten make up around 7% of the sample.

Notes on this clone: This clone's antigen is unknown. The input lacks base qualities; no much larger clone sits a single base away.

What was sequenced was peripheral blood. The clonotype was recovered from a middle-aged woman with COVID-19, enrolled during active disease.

The DNA sequence is as follows: TGTGCCAGCAGCTTAGGCGCTAGCGACCAAGAGACCCAGTACTTC. Its translation is CASSLGASDQETQYF. The rearranged segments are TRBV7-8 and TRBJ2-5; perhaps TRBD2 is the D gene, with 6 bases matching. The junction carries 9 bases between V and J, which are trimmed by 1 base and 0 bases respectively. Including cysteine and phenylalanine, the CDR3 has 15 amino acids. The DNA shown is the 45-base CDR3, in frame from base 1. CDR1 SGHVS and CDR2 FQNEAQ are derived from the germline V gene.